This TCR beta chain stems from a study of blood T cell repertoires in COVID-19. Overall study context: Samples came from the United States, Italy and Spain, spanning acute and convalescent COVID-19. PBMCs, B-cell-depleted T cells, or T cells provided the cDNA or gDNA that made up the material.

This CDR3 has 15 amino acids. Looked up from germline, CDR1 is MGHRA and CDR2 is YSYEKL. V gave up 1 base and J gave up 8 bases; unmatched junction bases: 10. How the authors handled the data: Estimates of nucleated cell counts were drawn from the amplification of reference gene primers. Sequencing was performed with immunoSEQ multiplex PCR; in TCRdb, only in-frame clones are kept and a portion is missing. V and J calls and clone size are as listed in that table; D and trimming were resolved from the DNA. The data contain about 140,000 clones, around 80% of them seen just once; the ten biggest clones take up approximately 9%.

The clonotype comes from a woman of 80 years or more in a cohort sampled during active or convalescent COVID-19. V gene TRBV4-1 combines with J gene TRBJ1-2, with TRBD1 matching over 7 bases. Sequenced sample: peripheral blood. The CDR3 is CASSQAETGFSGYTF. The CDR3 DNA reads as TGCGCCAGCAGCCAAGCTGAGACAGGGTTTAGCGGCTACACCTTC.